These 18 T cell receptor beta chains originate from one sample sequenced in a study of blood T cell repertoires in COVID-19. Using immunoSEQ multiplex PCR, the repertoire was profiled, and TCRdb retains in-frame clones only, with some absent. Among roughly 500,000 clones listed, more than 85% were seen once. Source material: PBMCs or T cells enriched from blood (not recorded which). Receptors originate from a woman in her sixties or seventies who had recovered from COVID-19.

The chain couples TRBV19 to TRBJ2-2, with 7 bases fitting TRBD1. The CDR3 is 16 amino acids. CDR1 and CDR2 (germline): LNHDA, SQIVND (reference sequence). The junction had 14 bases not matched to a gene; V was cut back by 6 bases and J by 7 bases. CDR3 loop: CASRPTHRGGGGELFF. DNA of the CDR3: TGTGCCAGTAGGCCAACTCACAGGGGCGGAGGCGGGGAGCTGTTTTTT.

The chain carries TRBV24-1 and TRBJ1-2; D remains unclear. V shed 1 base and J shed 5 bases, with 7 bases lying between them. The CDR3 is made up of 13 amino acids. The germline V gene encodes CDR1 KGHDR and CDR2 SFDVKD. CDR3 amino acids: CATSDLRGYGYTF. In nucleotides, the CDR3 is TGTGCCACCAGTGATTTACGGGGATATGGCTACACCTTC.

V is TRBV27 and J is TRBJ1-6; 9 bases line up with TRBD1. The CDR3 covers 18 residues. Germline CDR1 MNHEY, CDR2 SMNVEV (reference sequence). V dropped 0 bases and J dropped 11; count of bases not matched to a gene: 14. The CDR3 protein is CASSLSNPGTGYRPPLHF. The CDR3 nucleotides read TGTGCCAGCAGTTTATCGAACCCCGGGACAGGGTATCGCCCACCCCTCCACTTT.

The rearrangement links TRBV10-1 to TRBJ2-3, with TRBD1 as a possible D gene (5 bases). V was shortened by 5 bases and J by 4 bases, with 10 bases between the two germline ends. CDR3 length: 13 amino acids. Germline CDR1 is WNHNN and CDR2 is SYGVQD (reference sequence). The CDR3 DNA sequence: TGCGCCAGCAGTTCCCAGGGTGCAGATACGCAGTATTTT. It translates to CASSSQGADTQYF.

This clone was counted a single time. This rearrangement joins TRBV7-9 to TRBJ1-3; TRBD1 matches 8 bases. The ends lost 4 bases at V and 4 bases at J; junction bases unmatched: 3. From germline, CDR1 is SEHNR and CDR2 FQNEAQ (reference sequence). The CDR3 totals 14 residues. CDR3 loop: CASSYGQGGNTIYF. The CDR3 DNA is TGTGCCAGCAGCTACGGACAGGGAGGAAACACCATATATTTT.

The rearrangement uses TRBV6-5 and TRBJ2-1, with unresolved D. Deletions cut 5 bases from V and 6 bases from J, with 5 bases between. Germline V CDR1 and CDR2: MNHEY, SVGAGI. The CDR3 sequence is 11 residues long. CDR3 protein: CASSRANEQFF. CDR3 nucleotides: TGTGCCAGCAGTCGAGCCAATGAGCAGTTCTTC.

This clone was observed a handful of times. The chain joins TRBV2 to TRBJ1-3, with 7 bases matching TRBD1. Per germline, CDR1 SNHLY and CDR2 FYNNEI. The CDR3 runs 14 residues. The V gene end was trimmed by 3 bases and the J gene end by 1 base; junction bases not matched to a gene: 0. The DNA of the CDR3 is TGTGCCAGCAGTGACAGGGGGTCTGGAAACACCATATATTTT. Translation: CASSDRGSGNTIYF.

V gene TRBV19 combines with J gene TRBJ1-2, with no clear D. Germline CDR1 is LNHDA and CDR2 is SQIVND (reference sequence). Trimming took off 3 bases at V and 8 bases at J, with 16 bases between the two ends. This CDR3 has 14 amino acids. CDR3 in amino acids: CASSIAGTERGYTF. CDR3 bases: TGTGCCAGTAGTATTGCGGGCACAGAACGGGGCTACACCTTC.

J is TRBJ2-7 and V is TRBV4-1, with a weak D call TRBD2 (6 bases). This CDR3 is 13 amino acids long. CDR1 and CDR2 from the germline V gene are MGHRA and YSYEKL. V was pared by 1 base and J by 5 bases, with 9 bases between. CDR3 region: CASSQVGGDEQYF. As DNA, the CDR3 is TGCGCCAGCAGCCAAGTCGGAGGGGACGAGCAGTACTTC.

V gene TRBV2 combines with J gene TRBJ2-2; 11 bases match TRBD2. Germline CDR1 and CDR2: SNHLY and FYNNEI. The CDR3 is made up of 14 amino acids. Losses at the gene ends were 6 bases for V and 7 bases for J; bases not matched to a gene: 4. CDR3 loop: CASRGTSGGGELFF. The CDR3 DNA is TGTGCCAGCAGGGGAACTAGCGGGGGCGGGGAGCTGTTTTTT.

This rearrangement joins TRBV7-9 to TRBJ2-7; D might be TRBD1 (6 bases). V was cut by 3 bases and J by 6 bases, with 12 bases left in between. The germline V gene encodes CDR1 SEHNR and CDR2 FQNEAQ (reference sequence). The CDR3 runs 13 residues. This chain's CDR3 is CASSFTQGPEQYF. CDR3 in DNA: TGTGCCAGCAGCTTCACACAGGGACCCGAGCAGTACTTC.

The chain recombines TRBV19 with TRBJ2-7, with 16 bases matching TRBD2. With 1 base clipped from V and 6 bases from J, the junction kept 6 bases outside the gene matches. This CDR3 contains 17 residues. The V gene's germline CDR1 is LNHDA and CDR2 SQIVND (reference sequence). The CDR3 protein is CASSIAPGLAGGPEQYV. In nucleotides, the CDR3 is TGTGCCAGTAGTATAGCCCCGGGACTAGCGGGGGGGCCCGAGCAGTACGTC.

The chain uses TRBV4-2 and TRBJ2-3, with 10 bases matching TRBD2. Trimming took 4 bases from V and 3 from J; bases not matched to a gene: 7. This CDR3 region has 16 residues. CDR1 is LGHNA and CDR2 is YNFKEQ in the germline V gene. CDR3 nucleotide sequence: TGTGCCAGCAGCCGGCATAGCGGGGGGAAGACAGATACGCAGTATTTT. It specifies CASSRHSGGKTDTQYF.

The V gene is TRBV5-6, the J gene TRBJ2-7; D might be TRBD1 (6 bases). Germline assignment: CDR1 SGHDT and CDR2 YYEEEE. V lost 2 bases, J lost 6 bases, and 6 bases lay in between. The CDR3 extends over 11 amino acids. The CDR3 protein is CASSLQGEQYF. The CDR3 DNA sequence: TGTGCCAGCAGCTTACAGGGCGAGCAGTACTTC.

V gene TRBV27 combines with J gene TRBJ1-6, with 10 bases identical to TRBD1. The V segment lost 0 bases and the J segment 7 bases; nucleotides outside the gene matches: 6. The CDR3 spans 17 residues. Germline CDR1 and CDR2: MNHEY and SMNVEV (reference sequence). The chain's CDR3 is CASSLSVPGQGNSPLHF. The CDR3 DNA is TGTGCCAGCAGTTTATCCGTCCCGGGACAGGGGAATTCACCCCTCCACTTT.

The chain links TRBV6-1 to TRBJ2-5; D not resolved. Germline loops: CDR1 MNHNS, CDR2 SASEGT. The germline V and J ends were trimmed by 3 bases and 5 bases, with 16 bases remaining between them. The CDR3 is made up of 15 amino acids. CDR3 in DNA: TGTGCCAGCAGTGAGAACAGTCTAACCCGGGAGACCCAGTACTTC. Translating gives CASSENSLTRETQYF.

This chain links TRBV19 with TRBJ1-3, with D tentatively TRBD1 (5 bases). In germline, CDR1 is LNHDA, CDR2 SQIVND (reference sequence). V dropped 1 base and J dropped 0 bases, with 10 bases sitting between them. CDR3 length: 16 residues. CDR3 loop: CASSIVGLSSGNTIYF. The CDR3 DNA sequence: TGTGCCAGTAGTATAGTGGGACTGTCCTCTGGAAACACCATATATTTT.

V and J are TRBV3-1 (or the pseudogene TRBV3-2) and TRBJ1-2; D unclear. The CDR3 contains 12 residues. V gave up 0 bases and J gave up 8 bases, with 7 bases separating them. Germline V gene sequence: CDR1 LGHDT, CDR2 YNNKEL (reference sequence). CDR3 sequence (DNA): TGTGCCAGCAGCCAAGATCGGAGGGGCTACACCTTC. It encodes CASSQDRRGYTF.